These T cell receptor beta chains were read from a single sample in a study of blood T cell repertoires in COVID-19. The repertoire was sequenced with immunoSEQ multiplex PCR; TCRdb's copy has only in-frame clones and lacks some. Of some 190,000 clones listed, under 85% are singletons. The source material was peripheral blood. These receptor sequences come from an elderly man with COVID-19, enrolled during active disease. CDR3s include the opening cysteine and the closing phenylalanine or tryptophan. The D gene is left open where the match is weak. Not every row has a clone size; where given, it reads once, few, many or a size class.

NA TRBD1 TRBJ1-5 TRBV6-2/TRBV6-3 TGTGCCAGCAGTCTCCGGGACAGGGGTAATCAGCCCCAGCATTTT CASSLRDRGNQPQHF
medium-sized NA TRBJ1-3 TRBV20-1 TGCAGTGCTAGTGGAATGGGGGCCTCTGGAAACACCATATATTTT CSASGMGASGNTIYF
NA TRBD2 TRBJ2-3 TRBV9 TGTGCCAGCAGCTCCGGGACTAGAGGGGATACGCAGTATTTT CASSSGTRGDTQYF
NA NA TRBJ2-3 TRBV12-3/TRBV12-4 TGTGCCAGCACCCCAAACACAGATACGCAGTATTTT CASTPNTDTQYF
NA NA TRBJ1-5 TRBV12-5 TGTGCTAGTGGTCTCCAGGTCTCGCCCCAGCATTTT CASGLQVSPQHF
NA TRBD1 TRBJ1-6 TRBV6-4 TGTGCCAGCAGCCGGGACAGGCTAAATTCACCCCTCCACTTT CASSRDRLNSPLHF
NA NA TRBJ2-3 TRBV6-1 TGTGCCAGCAGTGAAGCGAAAGGCAGAGGAGGTAAAGATACGCAGTATTTT CASSEAKGRGGKDTQYF
few TRBD2 TRBJ2-7 TRBV4-1 TGCGCCAGCAGCCACACTAGCGGGGGTACCTACGAGCAGTACTTC CASSHTSGGTYEQYF
NA NA TRBJ2-5 TRBV7-8 TGTGCCAGCAGCTTAGACGCGGGGTCTGGGACCCAGTACTTC CASSLDAGSGTQYF
NA NA TRBJ2-7 TRBV15 TGTGCCACCACGGCATCAGGGGACTACGAGCAGTACTTC CATTASGDYEQYF
NA NA TRBJ1-2 TRBV7-2 TGTGCCAGCGGACGCAGGGGATCGGACTATGGCTACACCTTC CASGRRGSDYGYTF
NA TRBD1 TRBJ1-2 TRBV18 TGTGCCAGCTCAGTGGTCCCGGGACAGGGAATCTATGGCTACACCTTC CASSVVPGQGIYGYTF
NA NA TRBJ1-2 TRBV20-1 TGCAGTGCTAGTGGCCGTTCCCCCCGGGGCTACACCTTC CSASGRSPRGYTF
NA TRBD1 TRBJ1-4 TRBV6-5 TGTGCCAGCAGTTACCCCGACAGGGGTGGGGAAAAACTGTTTTTT CASSYPDRGGEKLFF
NA NA TRBJ2-2 TRBV7-3 TGTGCCAGCACCATGGACGGGGGCGGGGAGCTGTTTTTT CASTMDGGGELFF
few NA TRBJ1-1 TRBV2 TGTGCCAGCAGTGAACTGCTGCAGACTGAAGCTTTCTTT CASSELLQTEAFF
NA NA TRBJ2-5 TRBV2 TGTGCCAGCCGACGGAGTTCCTGGGAGACCCAGTACTTC CASRRSSWETQYF
NA TRBD1 TRBJ2-7 TRBV7-2 TGTGCCAGCAGCCCAGGACAGGGGACCTACGAGCAGTACTTC CASSPGQGTYEQYF
NA TRBD1 TRBJ2-7 TRBV18 TGTGCCAGCTCACTAGGGACAGCCACCTACGAGCAGTACTTC CASSLGTATYEQYF
NA TRBD1 TRBJ1-6 TRBV14 TGTGCCAGCAGCCTATGGACAGGGGAGATTTCACCCCTCCACTTT CASSLWTGEISPLHF
once NA TRBJ2-5 TRBV7-2 TGTGCCAGCAGCCTGAACGCAGGCCCCTCAGAGACCCAGTACTTC CASSLNAGPSETQYF
NA TRBD1 TRBJ1-5 TRBV6-6 TGTGCCAGCAGCGGACAGGGCGGTCAGCCCCAGCATTTT CASSGQGGQPQHF
once TRBD1 TRBJ2-7 TRBV5-1 TGCGCCAGCAGCCGTGCGCGGGACAGGGTAGGCGAGCAGTACTTC CASSRARDRVGEQYF
once TRBD1 TRBJ1-5 TRBV2 TGTGCCAGCAGTAGAACAGGGGTAGGTCAGCCCCAGCATTTT CASSRTGVGQPQHF
NA NA TRBJ1-1 TRBV5-1 TGCGCCAGCAGCTTCGCGGGTTTTGGCACTGAAGCTTTCTTT CASSFAGFGTEAFF
NA NA TRBJ1-1 TRBV5-1 TGCGCCAGCAGTTCCAACACCGGGTCCACTGAAGCTTTCTTT CASSSNTGSTEAFF
NA NA TRBJ2-6 TRBV5-1 TGCGCCAGCAGCGATGTCGGTGGGGCCAACGTCCTGACTTTC CASSDVGGANVLTF
NA TRBD2 TRBJ2-5 TRBV11-2 TGTGCCAGCAGCCCCGGGGGGACTAAGAGCGAGACCCAGTACTTC CASSPGGTKSETQYF
NA NA TRBJ1-1 TRBV5-6 TGTGCCAGCAGCCATACAGGGAACACTGAAGCTTTCTTT CASSHTGNTEAFF
NA TRBD1 TRBJ2-1 TRBV5-1 TGCGCCAGCAGCTCCGGGACAGCCGGCTCCTACAATGAGCAGTTCTTC CASSSGTAGSYNEQFF
NA TRBD1 TRBJ2-7 TRBV14 TGTGCCAGCAGCCAAGATGGGACAGGGGGCGAGGGCGAGCAGTACTTC CASSQDGTGGEGEQYF
few NA TRBJ1-5 TRBV2 TGTGCCAGCAGTGAAGCACGACAGGACAATCAGCCCCAGCATTTT CASSEARQDNQPQHF
NA NA TRBJ2-3 TRBV4-3 TGCGCCAGCAGCCAAGATAGTAGAGCGGCCACAGATACGCAGTATTTT CASSQDSRAATDTQYF
few TRBD1 TRBJ1-3 TRBV5-1 TGCGCCAGCAGCTTGGAGGGACGACAGGGTAACACCATATATTTT CASSLEGRQGNTIYF
NA NA TRBJ1-1 TRBV7-2 TGTGCCAGCAGCTCCAGGGCCGACACTGAAGCTTTCTTT CASSSRADTEAFF
NA TRBD1 TRBJ1-2 TRBV2 TGTGCCAGCAGTCCGGCGGACAGGGGGCTCCATGGCTACACCTTC CASSPADRGLHGYTF
NA TRBD1 TRBJ1-1 TRBV19 TGTGCCAGTAGTATGAAGGGGGCAGTTAACACTGAAGCTTTCTTT CASSMKGAVNTEAFF
NA NA TRBJ1-1 TRBV2 TGTGCCAGCGAAGGGAGGGATGGTGAAGCTTTCTTT CASEGRDGEAFF
few TRBD1 TRBJ2-3 TRBV5-8 TGTGCCAGCAGCCCCAAGACAGGGAAAAGAGATACGCAGTATTTT CASSPKTGKRDTQYF
NA NA TRBJ1-1 TRBV27 TGTGCCAGCAGTAATTTAGCGAACACTGAAGCTTTCTTT CASSNLANTEAFF
NA TRBD1 TRBJ1-1 TRBV25-1 TGTGCCAGCAGTAAGACAGGGTCTCTATACACTGAAGCTTTCTTT CASSKTGSLYTEAFF
NA TRBD1 TRBJ1-4 TRBV5-8 TGTGCCAGCAGCTCCGGACAGGGGGGAGAAAAACTGTTTTTT CASSSGQGGEKLFF
NA NA TRBJ1-4 TRBV2 TGTGCCAGCAGTTGGTCGGGGGGGATCGAAAAACTGTTTTTT CASSWSGGIEKLFF
few NA TRBJ1-5 TRBV3-1/TRBV3-2 TGTGCCAGCAGCCAAGATCATGGGCGAAGTCAGCCCCAGCATTTT CASSQDHGRSQPQHF
few TRBD2 TRBJ2-7 TRBV7-9 TGTGCCAGCAGCTTCGACCGCGTGAGCTCTAGCGGGGGGAGAGAGCAGTACTTC CASSFDRVSSSGGREQYF
NA TRBD2 TRBJ2-1 TRBV11-3 TGTGCCAGCAGCTTAGTGGGGGGGAAGGATGAGCAGTTCTTC CASSLVGGKDEQFF
NA TRBD1 TRBJ2-1 TRBV4-3 TGCGCCAGCAGCCAAGATTGGACAGGGGTCTACAATGAGCAGTTCTTC CASSQDWTGVYNEQFF
NA NA TRBJ2-1 TRBV12-3/TRBV12-4 TGTGCCAGCAGTTTATCAGGGTTCGATGAGCAGTTCTTC CASSLSGFDEQFF
NA NA TRBJ2-3 TRBV7-3 TGTGCCAGCAGCTTACAGTACACAGATACGCAGTATTTT CASSLQYTDTQYF
NA TRBD1 TRBJ1-1 TRBV19 TGTGCCAGTAGTGGCCAGGGGGCAGGTTTGGCTGAAGCTTTCTTT CASSGQGAGLAEAFF
NA NA TRBJ2-7 TRBV5-1 TGCGCCAGCAGCCTGGGGGGCGCCTCCTACGAGCAGTACTTC CASSLGGASYEQYF
once NA TRBJ1-4 TRBV11-2 TGTGCCAGCAGCTTAGATCGGGGGGAAAAACTGTTTTTT CASSLDRGEKLFF
NA TRBD1 TRBJ1-2 TRBV6-6 TGTGCCAGCAGTTTACGGCAGGGGGACTATGGCTACACCTTC CASSLRQGDYGYTF
NA NA TRBJ2-1 TRBV28 TGTGCCAGCAGTTTGCCCACCTTGGGCAGGCGCAATGAGCAGTTCTTC CASSLPTLGRRNEQFF
NA NA TRBJ2-3 TRBV27 TGTGCCAGCAGTTTTTACAGTTCTAGCACAGATACGCAGTATTTT CASSFYSSSTDTQYF